This T cell receptor beta chain is drawn from a study of PD-1 blockade in classical Hodgkin lymphoma. Comment on this clone: Its antigen is unknown.

The patients all showed relapse after autologous stem cell transplantation, while their brentuximab vedotin exposure varied. Study-level points and caveats: While CD8+ TCR diversity did not rise significantly by C4D1, CD4+ TCR diversity did. Excluded were patients who started nivolumab under 1 year after ASCT, a group that had lower diversity. No one has yet defined what causes the repertoire differences, which may be disease activity or prior therapy.

This table comes from immunoSEQ multiplex PCR, and its TCRdb copy is limited to in-frame clones, with some not included. The sample consists of tens of thousands of clones, about three quarters of them appearing once. Per germline, CDR1 SEHNR and CDR2 FQNEAQ (reference sequence). The CDR3 loop spans 18 amino acids. J gave up 4 bases and V 2 bases, and 16 bases lay outside the gene matches. The TCR was taken from a human donor with classical Hodgkin lymphoma. The V call is TRBV7-9, the J call TRBJ2-7, with 8 bases fitting TRBD2. The sample was peripheral blood mononuclear cells (PBMCs), taken at baseline. CDR3 sequence (DNA): TGTGCCAGCAGCTTATTCGGGGGGGCTTATCCCAAAATATACGAGCAGTACTTC. Protein sequence: CASSLFGGAYPKIYEQYF.